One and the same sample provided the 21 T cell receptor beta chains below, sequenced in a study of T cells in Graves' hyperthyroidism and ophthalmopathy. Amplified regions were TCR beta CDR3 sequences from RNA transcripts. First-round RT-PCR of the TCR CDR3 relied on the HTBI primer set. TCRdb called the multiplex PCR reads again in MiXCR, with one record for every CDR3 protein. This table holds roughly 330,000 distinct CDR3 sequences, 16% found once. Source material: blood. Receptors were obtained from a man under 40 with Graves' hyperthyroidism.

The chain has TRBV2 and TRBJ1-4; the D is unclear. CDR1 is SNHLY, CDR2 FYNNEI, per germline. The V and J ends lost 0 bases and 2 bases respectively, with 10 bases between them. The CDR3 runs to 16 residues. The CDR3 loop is CASSEALGSTNEKLFF. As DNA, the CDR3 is TGTGCCAGCAGTGAAGCCTTGGGTTCTACTAATGAAAAACTGTTTTTT.

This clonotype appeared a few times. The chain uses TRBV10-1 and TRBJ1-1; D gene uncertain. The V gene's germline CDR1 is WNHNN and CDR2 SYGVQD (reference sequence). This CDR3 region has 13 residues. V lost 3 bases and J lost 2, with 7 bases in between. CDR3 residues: CASSEELNTEAFF. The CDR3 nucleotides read TGCGCCAGCAGTGAAGAGCTTAACACTGAAGCTTTCTTT.

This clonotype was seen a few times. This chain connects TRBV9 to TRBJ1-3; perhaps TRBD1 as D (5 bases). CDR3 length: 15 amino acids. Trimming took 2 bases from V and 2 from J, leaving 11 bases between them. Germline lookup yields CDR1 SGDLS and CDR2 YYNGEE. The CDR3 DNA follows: TGTGCCAGCAGCGTGGGAGGGGTCCCTGGAAACACCATATATTTT. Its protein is CASSVGGVPGNTIYF.

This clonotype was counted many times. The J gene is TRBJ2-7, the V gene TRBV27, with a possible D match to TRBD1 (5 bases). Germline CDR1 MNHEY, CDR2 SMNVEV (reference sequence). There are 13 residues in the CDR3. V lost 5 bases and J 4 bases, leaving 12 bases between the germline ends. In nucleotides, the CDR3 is TGTGCCAGCAGTGGGGCAGAAAGGTACGAGCAGTACTTC. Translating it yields CASSGAERYEQYF.

CDR3 in amino acids: CASSGLGPYEQYF. In nucleotides, the CDR3 is TGTGCCAGCTCGGGACTGGGCCCCTACGAGCAGTACTTC. The V and J genes are TRBV6-1 and TRBJ2-7; the D gene is possibly TRBD2 (6 bases). Germline loops: CDR1 MNHNS, CDR2 SASEGT. The CDR3 extends over 13 amino acids. Trimming left V 8 bases short and J 2 bases short, with 13 bases between.

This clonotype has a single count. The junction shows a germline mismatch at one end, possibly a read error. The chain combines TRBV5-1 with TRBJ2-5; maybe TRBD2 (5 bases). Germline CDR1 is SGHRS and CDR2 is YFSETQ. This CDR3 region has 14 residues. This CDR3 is CASRRSGNQETQYF. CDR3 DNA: TGCGCAAGCAGGAGGAGCGGAAACCAAGAGACCCAGTACTTC. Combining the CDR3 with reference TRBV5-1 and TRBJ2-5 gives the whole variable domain KAGVTQTPRYLIKTRGQQVTLSCSPISGHRSVSWYQQTPGQGLQFLFEYFSETQRNKGNFPGRFSGRQFSNSRSEMNVSTLELGDSALYLCASRRSGNQETQYFGPGTRLLVL.

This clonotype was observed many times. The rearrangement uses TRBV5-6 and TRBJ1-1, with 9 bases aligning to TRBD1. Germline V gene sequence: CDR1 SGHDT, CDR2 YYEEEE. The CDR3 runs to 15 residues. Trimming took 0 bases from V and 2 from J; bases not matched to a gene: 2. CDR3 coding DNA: TGTGCCAGCAGCTTGGTGGACAGGGGAAACACTGAAGCTTTCTTT. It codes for CASSLVDRGNTEAFF. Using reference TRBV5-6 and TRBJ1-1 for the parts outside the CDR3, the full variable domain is DAGVTQSPTHLIKTRGQQVTLRCSPKSGHDTVSWYQQALGQGPQFIFQYYEEEERQRGNFPDRFSGHQFPNYSSELNVNALLLGDSALYLCASSLVDRGNTEAFFGQGTRLTVV.

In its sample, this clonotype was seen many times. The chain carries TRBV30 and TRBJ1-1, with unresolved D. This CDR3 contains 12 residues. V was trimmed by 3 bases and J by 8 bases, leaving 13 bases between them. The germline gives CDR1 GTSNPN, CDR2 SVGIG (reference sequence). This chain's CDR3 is CAWSPSPAEAFF. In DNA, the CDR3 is TGTGCCTGGAGCCCTTCCCCGGCAGAAGCTTTCTTT.

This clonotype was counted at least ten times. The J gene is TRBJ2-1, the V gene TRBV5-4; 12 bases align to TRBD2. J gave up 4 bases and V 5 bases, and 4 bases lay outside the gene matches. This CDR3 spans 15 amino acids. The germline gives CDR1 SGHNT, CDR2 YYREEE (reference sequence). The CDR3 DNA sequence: TGTGCCAGCAGTTCCGGACTAGCGGGGTACAATGAGCAGTTCTTC. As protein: CASSSGLAGYNEQFF.

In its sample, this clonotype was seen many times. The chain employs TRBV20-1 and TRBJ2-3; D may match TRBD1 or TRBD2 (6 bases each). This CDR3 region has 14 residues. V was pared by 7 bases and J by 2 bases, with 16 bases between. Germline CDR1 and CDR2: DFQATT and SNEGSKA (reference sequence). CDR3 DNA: TGCAGTGGTTCGGGGGCCCCACTCACAGATACGCAGTATTTT. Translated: CSGSGAPLTDTQYF.

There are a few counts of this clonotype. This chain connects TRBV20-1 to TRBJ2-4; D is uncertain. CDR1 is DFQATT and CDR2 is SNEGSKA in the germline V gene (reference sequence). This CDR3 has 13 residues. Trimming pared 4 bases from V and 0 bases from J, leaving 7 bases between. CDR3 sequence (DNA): TGCAGTGCTATTGCGGTAGCCAAAAACATTCAGTACTTC. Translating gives CSAIAVAKNIQYF.

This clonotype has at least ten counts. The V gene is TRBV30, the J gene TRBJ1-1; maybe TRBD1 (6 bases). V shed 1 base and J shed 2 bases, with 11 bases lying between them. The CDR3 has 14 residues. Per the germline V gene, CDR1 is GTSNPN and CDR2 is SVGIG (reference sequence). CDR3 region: CAWSASGVNTEAFF. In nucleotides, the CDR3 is TGTGCCTGGAGTGCATCAGGGGTAAACACTGAAGCTTTCTTT.

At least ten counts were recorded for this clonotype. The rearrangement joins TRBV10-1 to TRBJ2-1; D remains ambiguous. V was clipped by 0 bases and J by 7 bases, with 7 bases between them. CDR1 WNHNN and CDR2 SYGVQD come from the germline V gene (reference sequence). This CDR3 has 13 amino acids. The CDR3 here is CASSESNGNEQFF. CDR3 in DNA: TGCGCCAGCAGTGAGTCGAATGGTAATGAGCAGTTCTTC.

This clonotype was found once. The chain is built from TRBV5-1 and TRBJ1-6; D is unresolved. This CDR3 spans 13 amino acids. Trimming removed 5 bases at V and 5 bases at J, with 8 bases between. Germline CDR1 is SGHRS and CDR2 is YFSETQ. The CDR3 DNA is TGCGCCAGCAGGGAGATGGATAATTCACCCCTCCACTTT. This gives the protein CASREMDNSPLHF.

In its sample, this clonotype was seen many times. The CDR3 DNA follows: TGTGCCTGGAGCCGGGGAAGCGGAGAAGAGACCCAGTACTTC. It codes for CAWSRGSGEETQYF. The J gene is TRBJ2-5, the V gene TRBV30, with D possibly matching TRBD2 (5 bases). The CDR3 spans 14 residues. CDR1 is GTSNPN and CDR2 is SVGIG in the germline V gene (reference sequence). Deletions cut 3 bases from V and 3 bases from J, with 14 bases between. Complete variable domain (other parts from reference TRBV30 and TRBJ2-5): SQTIHQWPATLVQPVGSPLSLECTVEGTSNPNLYWYRQAAGRGLQLLFYSVGIGQISSEVPQNLSASRPQDRQFILSSKKLLLSDSGFYLCAWSRGSGEETQYFGPGTRLLVL.

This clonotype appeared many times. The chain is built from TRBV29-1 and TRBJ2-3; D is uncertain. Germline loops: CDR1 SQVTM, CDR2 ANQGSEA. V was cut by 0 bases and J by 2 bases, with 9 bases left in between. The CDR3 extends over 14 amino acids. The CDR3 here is CSVEDETATDTQYF. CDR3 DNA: TGCAGCGTTGAAGATGAAACAGCCACAGATACGCAGTATTTT.

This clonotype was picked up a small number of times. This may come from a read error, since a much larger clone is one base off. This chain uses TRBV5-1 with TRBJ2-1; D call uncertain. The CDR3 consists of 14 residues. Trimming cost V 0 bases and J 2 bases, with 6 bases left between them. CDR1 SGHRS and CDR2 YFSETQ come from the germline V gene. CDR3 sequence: CASSLEVPYNEQFF. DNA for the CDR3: TGCGCCAGCAGCTTGGAGGTACCCTACAATGAGCAGTTCTTC.

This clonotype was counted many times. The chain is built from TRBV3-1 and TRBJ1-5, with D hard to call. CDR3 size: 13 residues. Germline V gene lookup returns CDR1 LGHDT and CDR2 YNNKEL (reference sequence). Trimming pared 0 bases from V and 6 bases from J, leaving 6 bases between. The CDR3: CASSQDSGQPQHF. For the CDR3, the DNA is TGTGCCAGCAGCCAAGATTCGGGTCAGCCCCAGCATTTT.

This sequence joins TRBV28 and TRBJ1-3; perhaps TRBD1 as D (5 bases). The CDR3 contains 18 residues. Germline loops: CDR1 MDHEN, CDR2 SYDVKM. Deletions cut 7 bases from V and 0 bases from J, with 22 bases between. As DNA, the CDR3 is TGTGCCAGCACCACATCTTGGGGCGCCGGCGGCTCTGGAAACACCATATATTTT. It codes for CASTTSWGAGGSGNTIYF.

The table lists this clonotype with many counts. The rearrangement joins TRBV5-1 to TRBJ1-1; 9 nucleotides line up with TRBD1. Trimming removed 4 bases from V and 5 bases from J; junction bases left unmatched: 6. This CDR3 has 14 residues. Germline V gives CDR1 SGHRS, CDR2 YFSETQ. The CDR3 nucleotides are TGCGCCAGCAGCCCACAGGGGGCGCTTACTGAAGCTTTCTTT. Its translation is CASSPQGALTEAFF.

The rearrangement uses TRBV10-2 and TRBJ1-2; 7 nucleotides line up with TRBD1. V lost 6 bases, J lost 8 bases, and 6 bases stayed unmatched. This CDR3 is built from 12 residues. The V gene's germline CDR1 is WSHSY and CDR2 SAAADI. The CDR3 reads CASSPDRRGYTF. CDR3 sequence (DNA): TGCGCCAGCAGCCCGGACAGGCGAGGCTACACCTTC.